Following are 25 T cell receptor beta chains from one sample sequenced in a study of T cell responses to AZD1222 COVID-19 vaccine. Assay: immunoSEQ multiplex PCR; the TCRdb copy retains only in-frame clones and omits some. The sample has fewer than 35,000 clones; just over 90% are singletons. The material sequenced was peripheral blood, taken on day 0 of AZD1222 vaccination. The receptors derive from an adult in good health.

The chain is built from TRBV7-2 and TRBJ1-5, with a possible D match to TRBD1 (5 bases). The CDR3 is made up of 14 amino acids. Trimming cost V 6 bases and J 7 bases, with 16 bases left between them. CDR1 is SGHTA and CDR2 is FQGNSA in the germline V gene. The CDR3 is CASSLRGGDQPQHF. For the CDR3, the DNA is TGTGCCAGCAGTCTCCGAGGTGGGGACCAGCCCCAGCATTTT.

This clone was detected a few times. The chain is built from TRBV30 and TRBJ1-6; D not certain. Per the germline V gene, CDR1 is GTSNPN and CDR2 is SVGIG (reference sequence). Trimming removed 3 bases from V and 0 bases from J, with 6 bases in between. This CDR3 comprises 14 residues. CDR3 DNA: TGTGCCTGGAGCGTTAGCTCCTATAATTCACCCCTCCACTTT. It specifies CAWSVSSYNSPLHF. Supplemented by reference TRBV30 and TRBJ1-6, the full variable domain reads SQTIHQWPATLVQPVGSPLSLECTVEGTSNPNLYWYRQAAGRGLQLLFYSVGIGQISSEVPQNLSASRPQDRQFILSSKKLLLSDSGFYLCAWSVSSYNSPLHFGNGTRLTVT.

This sequence joins TRBV5-1 and TRBJ2-3, with D possibly being TRBD1 (5 bases). The CDR3 length is 13 residues. Trimming took 0 bases from V and 4 from J, leaving 6 bases between them. Germline-derived CDR1 and CDR2 are SGHRS and YFSETQ. The CDR3 nucleotides read TGCGCCAGCAGCTTGGGACAGTCAGATACGCAGTATTTT. Translation: CASSLGQSDTQYF.

This rearrangement joins TRBV12-3 or TRBV12-4 to TRBJ2-5, with D unclear. V lost 6 bases to trimming and J lost 5 bases, with 10 bases between them. This CDR3 comprises 12 residues. The DNA of the CDR3 is TGTGCCAGCAGCATGCCTCCGGAGACCCAGTACTTC. Protein: CASSMPPETQYF.

This chain connects TRBV6-2 or TRBV6-3 to TRBJ2-7; 9 bases match TRBD1. This CDR3 region has 14 residues. CDR1 and CDR2 (germline): MNHEY, SVGEGT. V lost 6 bases to trimming and J lost 6 bases; unmatched junction nucleotides: 9. The CDR3 DNA is TGTGCCAGCAGCCTTAGACAGGGGGTCGGCGAGCAGTACTTC. Encoded protein: CASSLRQGVGEQYF.

The V call is TRBV9, the J call TRBJ1-1, with D hard to call. CDR1 and CDR2 from the germline V gene are SGDLS and YYNGEE. Trimming removed 4 bases from V and 0 bases from J, with 13 bases in between. The CDR3 is made up of 15 amino acids. The CDR3 spells CASSPRGPMNTEAFF. CDR3 coding DNA: TGTGCCAGCAGCCCTCGTGGACCGATGAACACTGAAGCTTTCTTT.

CDR3: CASSQARLDVTEAFF. CDR3 nucleotide sequence: TGCGCCAGCAGCCAAGCCCGCTTGGACGTAACTGAAGCTTTCTTT. V gene TRBV4-1 combines with J gene TRBJ1-1, with no clear D. The CDR3 runs to 15 residues. CDR1 is MGHRA, CDR2 YSYEKL, per germline. V was shortened by 1 base and J by 5 bases, with 14 bases between the two germline ends.

V usage is TRBV3-1 (or the pseudogene TRBV3-2) and J usage is TRBJ2-1, with a weak D call TRBD2 (6 bases). This CDR3 is 20 amino acids long. Germline V gene lookup returns CDR1 LGHDT and CDR2 YNNKEL (reference sequence). Trimming pared 0 bases from V and 4 bases from J, leaving 25 bases between. The CDR3 spells CASSQESRAYSSEAYNEQFF. In DNA form, the CDR3 reads TGTGCCAGCAGCCAAGAAAGTCGGGCCTATTCTAGCGAGGCATACAATGAGCAGTTCTTC.

Remarks on this clone: One end of the junction fails to match germline, which may point to a read error. The chain joins TRBV6-2 or TRBV6-3 to TRBJ2-4, with a tentative D call TRBD1 (6 bases). The CDR3 spans 12 residues. Germline CDR1 and CDR2: MNHEY and SVGEGT. In DNA, the CDR3 is TGTGCCAGCAGTTCAGGGGAAGTAGTAAGGAACTTC. This gives the protein CASSSGEVVRNF.

The genes are TRBV10-3 and TRBJ2-3; D is possibly TRBD2 (5 bases). The length of the CDR3 is 17 residues. V was shortened by 3 bases and J by 5 bases, with 21 bases between the two germline ends. Germline lookup yields CDR1 ENHRY and CDR2 SYGVKD. The CDR3 bases are TGTGCCATCAGTGAAGGATCGGGGATCCGACGGGGAGATACGCAGTATTTT. Residues: CAISEGSGIRRGDTQYF.

This chain uses TRBV2 with TRBJ1-1; D not certain. The germline V gene has CDR1 SNHLY and CDR2 FYNNEI. Deletions cut 4 bases from V and 0 bases from J, with 6 bases between. CDR3 length: 13 amino acids. The CDR3 sequence is CASSAQLNTEAFF. CDR3 nucleotide sequence: TGTGCCAGCAGTGCCCAGCTGAACACTGAAGCTTTCTTT.

This sequence joins TRBV2 and TRBJ2-3; 7 bases match TRBD2. The CDR3 is 18 residues long. J was trimmed by 3 bases and V by 0 bases; bases with no gene match: 12. Germline V CDR1 and CDR2: SNHLY, FYNNEI. The CDR3 DNA is TGTGCCAGCAGTGAAGCGCTTCAGTCTAGCGGACCGACAGATACGCAGTATTTT. Translating it yields CASSEALQSSGPTDTQYF.

V and J are TRBV12-3 or TRBV12-4 and TRBJ1-1; D may be TRBD1 (5 bases). V gave up 1 base and J gave up 5 bases, with 8 bases separating them. The CDR3 runs 13 residues. CDR3 sequence: CASSLVGGTEAFF. CDR3 sequence (DNA): TGTGCCAGCAGTTTAGTTGGGGGAACTGAAGCTTTCTTT.

V is TRBV9 and J is TRBJ2-5, with D perhaps TRBD2 (5 bases). The CDR3 has 13 residues. Trimming took 0 bases from V and 5 from J, leaving 8 bases between them. Looked up from germline, CDR1 is SGDLS and CDR2 is YYNGEE. CDR3 coding DNA: TGTGCCAGCAGCGTAGACGGGAAGGAGACCCAGTACTTC. Its protein is CASSVDGKETQYF.

The sample holds one count of this clone. The V call is TRBV5-4, the J call TRBJ2-3, with 7 bases fitting TRBD1. CDR1 SGHNT and CDR2 YYREEE come from the germline V gene (reference sequence). Trimming at V came to 1 base and at J to 6 bases, leaving 17 bases not matched to a gene. The CDR3 totals 18 residues. In nucleotides, the CDR3 is TGTGCCAGCAGCTTGTCTCCTCGGCCAGACCAGACAGGGGATACGCAGTATTTT. This encodes CASSLSPRPDQTGDTQYF.

This chain connects TRBV11-2 to TRBJ2-7; D gene ambiguous. The germline CDR1 and CDR2 sequences are SGHAT and FQNNGV. This CDR3 region has 14 residues. V gave up 0 bases and J gave up 5 bases, with 11 bases separating them. Here the CDR3 DNA reads TGTGCCAGCAGCTTAGAGGGCAGGCTCCACGAGCAGTACTTC. Encoded protein: CASSLEGRLHEQYF.

V gene TRBV7-2 combines with J gene TRBJ1-4; D is perhaps TRBD1 (5 bases). V was cut by 1 base and J by 2 bases, with 11 bases left in between. The germline CDR1 and CDR2 sequences are SGHTA and FQGNSA. This CDR3 is 16 amino acids long. In DNA form, the CDR3 reads TGTGCCAGCAGCTTAGTCTCGCGGGGCACTAATGAAAAACTGTTTTTT. Its translation: CASSLVSRGTNEKLFF.

V is TRBV9 and J is TRBJ2-7; 9 bases are shared with TRBD2. Per the germline V gene, CDR1 is SGDLS and CDR2 is YYNGEE. The CDR3 totals 14 residues. Trimming at V came to 5 bases and at J to 2 bases, leaving 5 bases not matched to a gene. Here the CDR3 reads CASSTSGSTYEQYF. The DNA of the CDR3 is TGTGCCAGCAGTACTAGCGGGTCCACCTACGAGCAGTACTTC.

The chain combines TRBV7-2 with TRBJ2-1, with 9 bases aligning to TRBD2. The trim removed 1 base at V and 2 bases at J, leaving 3 bases unmatched. CDR3 length: 16 residues. Germline V gene sequence: CDR1 SGHTA, CDR2 FQGNSA. This CDR3 reads CASSLVGGGAYNEQFF. Written as DNA, the CDR3 is TGTGCCAGCAGCTTAGTCGGCGGGGGGGCCTACAATGAGCAGTTCTTC.

The chain combines TRBV4-1 with TRBJ1-4; the D gene is possibly TRBD1 (5 bases). The CDR3 runs 16 residues. The germline CDR1 and CDR2 sequences are MGHRA and YSYEKL. V lost 0 bases and J lost 10, with 18 bases in between. In DNA, the CDR3 is TGCGCCAGCAGCCAAGATTCGGGCAGGGAGTTCGGAAAACTGTTTTTT. It translates to CASSQDSGREFGKLFF.

The chain links TRBV6-5 to TRBJ2-7, with 9 bases identical to TRBD2. CDR1 and CDR2 (germline): MNHEY, SVGAGI. The CDR3 is made up of 14 amino acids. Trimming at V came to 7 bases and at J to 7 bases, leaving 11 bases not matched to a gene. The CDR3 protein is CASTSAGGGEEQYF. The CDR3 DNA follows: TGTGCCAGCACTTCCGCGGGGGGGGGCGAGGAGCAGTACTTC.

The chain employs TRBV29-1 and TRBJ1-1; TRBD1 aligns across 9 bases. Germline V CDR1 and CDR2: SQVTM, ANQGSEA. V was pared by 7 bases and J by 1 base, with 10 bases of the junction left unmatched. The CDR3 has 15 residues. The CDR3: CSAATGGGKNTEAFF. In nucleotides, the CDR3 is TGCAGCGCGGCGACAGGGGGGGGGAAGAACACTGAAGCTTTCTTT.

The chain joins TRBV5-4 to TRBJ1-2, with unresolved D. The germline V gene has CDR1 SGHNT and CDR2 YYREEE (reference sequence). The CDR3 consists of 14 residues. V gave up 4 bases and J gave up 3 bases, with 13 bases separating them. CDR3 coding DNA: TGTGCCAGCAGCGTGGCGGTAAGCGACTATGGCTACACCTTC. Its translation is CASSVAVSDYGYTF.

Turning to this clone: One end of the junction does not line up with germline, which may come from a read error. The chain links TRBV27 to TRBJ1-1; 8 bases fit TRBD1. The length of the CDR3 is 14 residues. The germline gives CDR1 MNHEY, CDR2 SMNVEV (reference sequence). The CDR3 DNA reads TGTGCCAGCAATCAGGGGGCATTGAATACTGAAGCTTTCTTT. Amino acid sequence: CASNQGALNTEAFF.

This chain connects TRBV19 to TRBJ2-7, with a weak D call TRBD1 (6 bases). The CDR3 contains 14 residues. Germline V lookup: CDR1 LNHDA, CDR2 SQIVND (reference sequence). Between the trimmed V and J ends, which lost 2 bases and 3 bases, there was a span of 11 bases. The CDR3 protein is CASSIQGIVYEQYF. For the CDR3, the DNA is TGTGCCAGTAGTATACAGGGGATCGTCTACGAGCAGTACTTC. Full variable domain (missing parts from reference TRBV19 and TRBJ2-7): DGGITQSPKYLFRKEGQNVTLSCEQNLNHDAMYWYRQDPGQGLRLIYYSQIVNDFQKGDIAEGYSVSREKKESFPLTVTSAQKNPTAFYLCASSIQGIVYEQYFGPGTRLTVT.